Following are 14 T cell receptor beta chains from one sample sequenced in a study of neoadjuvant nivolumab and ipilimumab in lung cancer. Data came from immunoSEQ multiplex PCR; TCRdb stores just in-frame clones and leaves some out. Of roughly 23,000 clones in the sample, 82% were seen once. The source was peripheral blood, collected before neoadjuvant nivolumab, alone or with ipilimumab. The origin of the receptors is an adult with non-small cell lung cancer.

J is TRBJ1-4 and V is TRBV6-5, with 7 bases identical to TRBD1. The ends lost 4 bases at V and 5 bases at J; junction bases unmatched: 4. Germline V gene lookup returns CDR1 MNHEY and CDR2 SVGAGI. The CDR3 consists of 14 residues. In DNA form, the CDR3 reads TGTGCCAGCAGTTTCGGACAGGAGAATGAAAAACTGTTTTTT. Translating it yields CASSFGQENEKLFF.

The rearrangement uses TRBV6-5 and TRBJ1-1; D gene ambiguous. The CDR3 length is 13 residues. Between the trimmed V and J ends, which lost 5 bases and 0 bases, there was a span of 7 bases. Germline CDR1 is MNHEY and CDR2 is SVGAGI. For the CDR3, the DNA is TGTGCCAGCAGTCCTCTGGTGAACACTGAAGCTTTCTTT. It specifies CASSPLVNTEAFF.

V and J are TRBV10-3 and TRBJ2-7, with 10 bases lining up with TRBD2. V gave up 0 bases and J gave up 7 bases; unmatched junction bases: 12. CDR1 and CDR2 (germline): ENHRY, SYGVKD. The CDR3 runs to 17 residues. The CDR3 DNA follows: TGTGCCATCAGTGAGTCGACTAGGCTAGCGGGAGTAAAGGAGCAGTACTTC. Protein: CAISESTRLAGVKEQYF.

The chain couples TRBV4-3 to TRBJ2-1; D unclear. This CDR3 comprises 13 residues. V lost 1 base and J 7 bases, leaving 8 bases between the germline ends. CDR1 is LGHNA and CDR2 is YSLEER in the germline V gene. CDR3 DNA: TGCGCCAGCAGCCAAGTAGGCGGAAATGAGCAGTTCTTC. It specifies CASSQVGGNEQFF.

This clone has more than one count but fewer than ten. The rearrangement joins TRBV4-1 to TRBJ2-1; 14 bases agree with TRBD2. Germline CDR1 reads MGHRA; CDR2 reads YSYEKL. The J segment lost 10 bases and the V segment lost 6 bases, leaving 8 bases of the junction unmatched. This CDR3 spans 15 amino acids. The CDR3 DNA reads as TGCGCCAGCAGGGGAGGACTAGCGGGAGGTCAGGAGCAGTTCTTC. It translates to CASRGGLAGGQEQFF.

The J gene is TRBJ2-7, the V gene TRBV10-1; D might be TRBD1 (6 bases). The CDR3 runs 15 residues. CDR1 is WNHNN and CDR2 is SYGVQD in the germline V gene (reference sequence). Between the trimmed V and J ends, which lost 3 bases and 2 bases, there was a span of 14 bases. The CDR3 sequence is CASSDNSGDTYEQYF. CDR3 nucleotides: TGCGCCAGCAGTGACAACTCAGGGGACACCTACGAGCAGTACTTC.

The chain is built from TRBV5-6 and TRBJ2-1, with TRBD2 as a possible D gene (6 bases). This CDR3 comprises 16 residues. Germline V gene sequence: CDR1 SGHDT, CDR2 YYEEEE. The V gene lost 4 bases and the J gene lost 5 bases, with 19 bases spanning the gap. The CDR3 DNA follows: TGTGCCAGCAGCCTGGTAGCGGTATTGGGAAACAATGAGCAGTTCTTC. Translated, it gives CASSLVAVLGNNEQFF.

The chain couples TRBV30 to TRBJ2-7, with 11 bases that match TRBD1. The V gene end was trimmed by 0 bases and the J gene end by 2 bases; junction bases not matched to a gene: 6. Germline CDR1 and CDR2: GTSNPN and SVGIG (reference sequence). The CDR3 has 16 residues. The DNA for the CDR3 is TGTGCCTGGAGTGTAAGGGACAGGGGGGTCGCCTACGAGCAGTACTTC. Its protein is CAWSVRDRGVAYEQYF.

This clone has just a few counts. CDR3 coding DNA: TGTGCCAGCTCACCACCGAGCGCGGGAAAAGGGGAGCTGTTTTTT. Translating gives CASSPPSAGKGELFF. V usage is TRBV18 and J usage is TRBJ2-2; a weak D match, TRBD2 (6 bases). CDR3 length: 15 amino acids. The V and J ends lost 0 bases and 8 bases respectively, with 13 bases between them. The germline V gene has CDR1 KGHSH and CDR2 LQKENI.

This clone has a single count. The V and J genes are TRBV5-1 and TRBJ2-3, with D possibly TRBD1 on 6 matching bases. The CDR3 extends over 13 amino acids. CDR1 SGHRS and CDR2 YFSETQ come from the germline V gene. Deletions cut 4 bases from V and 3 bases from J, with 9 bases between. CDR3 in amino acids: CASSVTGTDTQYF. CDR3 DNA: TGCGCCAGCAGCGTCACAGGGACAGATACGCAGTATTTT.

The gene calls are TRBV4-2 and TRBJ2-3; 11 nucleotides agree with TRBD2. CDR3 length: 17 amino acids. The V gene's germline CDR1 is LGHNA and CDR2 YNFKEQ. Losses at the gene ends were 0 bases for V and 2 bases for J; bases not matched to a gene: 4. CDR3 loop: CASSQEASGGLTDTQYF. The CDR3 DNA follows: TGTGCCAGCAGCCAAGAGGCTAGCGGGGGGCTCACAGATACGCAGTATTTT.

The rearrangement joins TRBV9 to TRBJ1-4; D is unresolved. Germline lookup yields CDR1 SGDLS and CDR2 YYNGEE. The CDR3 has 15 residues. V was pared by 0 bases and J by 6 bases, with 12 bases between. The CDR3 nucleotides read TGTGCCAGCAGCGTAGGGCACGGCTTCGATGAAAAACTGTTTTTT. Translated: CASSVGHGFDEKLFF.

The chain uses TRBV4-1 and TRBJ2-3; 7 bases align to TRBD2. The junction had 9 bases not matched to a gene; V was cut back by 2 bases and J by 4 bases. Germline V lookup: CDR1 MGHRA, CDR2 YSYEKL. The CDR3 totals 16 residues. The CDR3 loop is CASSQPLRERADTQYF. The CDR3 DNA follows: TGCGCCAGCAGCCAACCATTGCGGGAGAGGGCAGATACGCAGTATTTT.

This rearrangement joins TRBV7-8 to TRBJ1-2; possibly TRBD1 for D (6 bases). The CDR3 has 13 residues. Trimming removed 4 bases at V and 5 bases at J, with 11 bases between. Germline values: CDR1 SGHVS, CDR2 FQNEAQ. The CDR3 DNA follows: TGTGCCAGCAGCTCACAGGGTCGGTATGGCTACACCTTC. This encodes CASSSQGRYGYTF.